This T cell receptor (beta chain) was found in a study of T cells in Graves' hyperthyroidism and ophthalmopathy. The source material, RNA transcripts, was used to amplify TCR beta CDR3 regions. A first-round RT-PCR of the TCR CDR3 used the HTBI primer set. Via MiXCR, TCRdb re-called the multiplex PCR reads, giving one row per CDR3 protein. The profile shows 150,000 to 200,000 distinct CDR3 sequences, about 15% of them singletons. Diagnosing involved the use of clinical symptoms, serum thyroxine and TRAb, thyroid ultrasound and orbital computed tomography. PBMCs came from about 10 ml fresh peripheral blood. The sample was blood. The source is a woman aged 50 to 60 with Graves' hyperthyroidism.

The CDR3, as DNA: TGTGCCAGCAGTTATCCCCCGCTAGCGGGGGGCTACGAGCAGTACTTC. It translates to CASSYPPLAGGYEQYF. J is TRBJ2-7 and V is TRBV6-9; 11 positions match TRBD2. The CDR3 loop spans 16 amino acids. After removal of 2 bases from V and 3 bases from J, the junction contained 6 bases not matched to a gene. From germline, CDR1 is MNHGY and CDR2 SVAAGI.